Each of the 20 T cell receptor beta chains below was sequenced from the same sample in a study of blood T cell repertoires in COVID-19. Using immunoSEQ multiplex PCR, the repertoire was profiled, and TCRdb retains in-frame clones only, with some absent. The data contain roughly 190,000 clones, approximately 90% of them singletons. Sequencing used peripheral blood. These receptors were collected from a man in his forties or fifties with acute or convalescent COVID-19.

CDR3 region: CASSSVYQETQYF. The CDR3 bases are TGTGCCAGCAGCTCAGTTTACCAAGAGACCCAGTACTTC. The genes are TRBV7-7 and TRBJ2-5; no firm D call. Germline V gene sequence: CDR1 SSHAT, CDR2 FNYEAQ (reference sequence). V was trimmed by 4 bases and J by 0 bases, leaving 6 bases between them. This CDR3 region has 13 residues. Full variable domain (rest looked up from reference TRBV7-7 and TRBJ2-5): GAGVSQSPRYKVTKRGQDVTLRCDPISSHATLYWYQQALGQGPEFLTYFNYEAQPDKSGLPSDRFSAERPEGSISTLTIQRTEQRDSAMYRCASSSVYQETQYFGPGTRLLVL.

The CDR3 reads CASSQSMGAGGLAGNTIYF. The CDR3 DNA reads as TGTGCCAGCAGCCAATCCATGGGGGCAGGGGGCCTTGCTGGAAACACCATATATTTT. The rearrangement links TRBV16 to TRBJ1-3, with 8 bases that match TRBD1. CDR1 KGHSY and CDR2 FQNENV come from the germline V gene. The ends lost 0 bases at V and 2 bases at J; junction bases unmatched: 12. This CDR3 region has 19 residues. Using reference TRBV16 and TRBJ1-3 for the parts outside the CDR3, the full variable domain is GEEVAQTPKHLVRGEGQKAKLYCAPIKGHSYVFWYQQVLKNEFKFLISFQNENVFDETGMPKERFSAKCLPNSPCSLEIQATKLEDSAVYFCASSQSMGAGGLAGNTIYFGEGSWLTVV.

The V gene is TRBV3-1 (or the pseudogene TRBV3-2), the J gene TRBJ2-2; 9 bases line up with TRBD1. The CDR3 length is 16 residues. Trimming removed 2 bases from V and 2 bases from J; junction bases left unmatched: 3. CDR1 is LGHDT, CDR2 YNNKEL, per germline (reference sequence). The CDR3 region has the DNA TGTGCCAGCAGCCAAACAGGGGGCGGAAACACCGGGGAGCTGTTTTTT. This translates into CASSQTGGGNTGELFF.

This clone appeared once. The chain uses TRBV7-2 and TRBJ1-5; D not resolved. Germline V lookup: CDR1 SGHTA, CDR2 FQGNSA. The length of the CDR3 is 14 residues. Trimming took off 5 bases at V and 1 base at J, with 9 bases between the two ends. The CDR3 sequence: CASSPRHSNQPQHF. The CDR3 DNA is TGTGCCAGCAGCCCCAGACACAGCAATCAGCCCCAGCATTTT.

The V gene is TRBV18, the J gene TRBJ2-3; D might be TRBD2 (7 bases). This CDR3 comprises 15 residues. Trimming stripped 3 bases from V and 5 bases from J, with 15 bases between. The germline V gene encodes CDR1 KGHSH and CDR2 LQKENI. In DNA, the CDR3 is TGTGCCAGCTCACCGGCGGAGGGGGGGCGAGATACGCAGTATTTT. Translated: CASSPAEGGRDTQYF.

This clone has only one observation. The V call is TRBV9, the J call TRBJ2-2, with 9 bases fitting TRBD2. Per germline, CDR1 SGDLS and CDR2 YYNGEE. The CDR3 extends over 17 amino acids. V shed 2 bases, J shed 4 bases, and the junction held 9 bases outside the gene matches. The DNA for the CDR3 is TGTGCCAGCAGCGTGGGTGTTAGCGGGGGCAGCACCGGGGAGCTGTTTTTT. Amino acid sequence: CASSVGVSGGSTGELFF. Complete variable domain (other parts from reference TRBV9 and TRBJ2-2): DSGVTQTPKHLITATGQRVTLRCSPRSGDLSVYWYQQSLDQGLQFLIQYYNGEERAKGNILERFSAQQFPDLHSELNLSSLELGDSALYFCASSVGVSGGSTGELFFGEGSRLTVL.

The rearrangement uses TRBV28 and TRBJ2-5; D perhaps matches TRBD1 (5 bases). CDR3 length: 12 amino acids. Germline V gene lookup returns CDR1 MDHEN and CDR2 SYDVKM. V was clipped by 6 bases and J by 5 bases, with 10 bases between them. CDR3 in amino acids: CASRGASETQYF. The CDR3 bases are TGTGCCAGCAGAGGGGCATCGGAGACCCAGTACTTC. The full variable domain, with the rest looked up from reference TRBV28 and TRBJ2-5, is DVKVTQSSRYLVKRTGEKVFLECVQDMDHENMFWYRQDPGLGLRLIYFSYDVKMKEKGDIPEGYSVSREKKERFSLILESASTNQTSMYLCASRGASETQYFGPGTRLLVL.

The genes are TRBV27 and TRBJ2-7; TRBD1 is a possible D gene (6 bases). The ends were cut back, 7 bases at V and 4 bases at J, with 23 bases in the middle. The CDR3 totals 16 residues. Germline CDR1 reads MNHEY; CDR2 reads SMNVEV (reference sequence). The CDR3 sequence: CASTALTWDKEYEQYV. The DNA for the CDR3 is TGTGCCAGCACCGCCCTAACTTGGGACAAAGAATACGAGCAGTACGTC.

V and J are TRBV5-1 and TRBJ1-1, with 11 bases fitting TRBD1. Looked up from germline, CDR1 is SGHRS and CDR2 is YFSETQ. The CDR3 totals 14 residues. The V segment lost 4 bases and the J segment 5 bases; nucleotides outside the gene matches: 4. CDR3 sequence (DNA): TGCGCCAGCAGCCCGGGGACAGGGGGGACTGAAGCTTTCTTT. Residues: CASSPGTGGTEAFF.

The genes are TRBV7-3 and TRBJ2-3; TRBD1 agrees at 9 bases. The V gene end was trimmed by 5 bases and the J gene end by 5 bases; junction bases not matched to a gene: 8. Germline V gene lookup returns CDR1 SGHTA and CDR2 FQGTGA. The CDR3 sequence is 15 residues long. The CDR3 sequence is CASSLSGQGGDTQYF. CDR3 nucleotide sequence: TGTGCCAGCAGCCTATCGGGACAGGGAGGAGATACGCAGTATTTT.

The rearrangement uses TRBV6-2 or TRBV6-3 and TRBJ2-7; 10 bases are shared with TRBD2. The germline CDR1 and CDR2 sequences are MNHEY and SVGEGT. The V and J ends lost 2 bases and 2 bases, in that order; junction bases with no gene match: 9. The length of the CDR3 is 17 residues. CDR3 coding DNA: TGTGCCAGCAGTTACGCTAGCGGGGGACTGGGTGCCTACGAGCAGTACGTC. This sequence encodes CASSYASGGLGAYEQYV.

J is TRBJ1-5 and V is TRBV4-1; D unclear. The length of the CDR3 is 14 residues. Trimming pared 1 base from V and 1 base from J, leaving 5 bases between. CDR1 and CDR2 from the germline V gene are MGHRA and YSYEKL. The DNA of the CDR3 is TGCGCCAGCAGCCAAGTCCCGAGCAATCAGCCCCAGCATTTT. Translation: CASSQVPSNQPQHF.

This chain joins TRBV28 and TRBJ1-2; no firm D call. V shed 4 bases and J shed 8 bases, with 14 bases lying between them. Germline loops: CDR1 MDHEN, CDR2 SYDVKM. The CDR3 loop spans 13 amino acids. The CDR3: CASSYPSRGGYTF. The CDR3 bases are TGTGCCAGCAGTTACCCATCCCGGGGAGGCTACACCTTC.

The CDR3 coding sequence is TGTGCCATCAGTGGACAGGGGGCCCAACAGAATTCACCCCTCCACTTT. It yields the protein CAISGQGAQQNSPLHF. This rearrangement joins TRBV10-3 to TRBJ1-6; 10 bases are shared with TRBD1. Trimming cost V 4 bases and J 7 bases; bases outside gene matches: 7. The CDR3 loop spans 16 amino acids. Germline V gives CDR1 ENHRY, CDR2 SYGVKD.

The chain is built from TRBV10-3 and TRBJ2-7, with 8 bases matching TRBD2. The trim removed 10 bases at V and 3 bases at J, leaving 5 bases unmatched. The CDR3 length is 12 residues. Germline loops: CDR1 ENHRY, CDR2 SYGVKD. The CDR3 bases are TGTGCCACCGCGGGACTAGACTACGAGCAGTACTTC. This encodes CATAGLDYEQYF.

V gene TRBV27 combines with J gene TRBJ1-1; 7 nucleotides match TRBD1. Unmatched junction bases numbered 6, after V lost 4 bases and J lost 7 bases. The germline gives CDR1 MNHEY, CDR2 SMNVEV (reference sequence). This CDR3 is built from 13 residues. The CDR3 protein is CASSWDRSGEAFF. The CDR3 region has the DNA TGTGCCAGCAGTTGGGACAGATCGGGTGAAGCTTTCTTT.

The chain joins TRBV5-5 to TRBJ2-2, with 11 bases that match TRBD1. Unmatched junction bases numbered 3, after V lost 2 bases and J lost 6 bases. The germline V gene encodes CDR1 SGHKS and CDR2 YYEKEE (reference sequence). This CDR3 comprises 15 residues. The DNA of the CDR3 is TGTGCCAGCAGCTTTTGGGACAGGGGGGCCGGGGAGCTGTTTTTT. Its protein product is CASSFWDRGAGELFF. Supplemented by reference TRBV5-5 and TRBJ2-2, the full variable domain reads DAGVTQSPTHLIKTRGQQVTLRCSPISGHKSVSWYQQVLGQGPQFIFQYYEKEERGRGNFPDRFSARQFPNYSSELNVNALLLGDSALYLCASSFWDRGAGELFFGEGSRLTVL.

The count of this clone is one. V and J are TRBV4-1 and TRBJ1-4; D uncertain. Germline V gene sequence: CDR1 MGHRA, CDR2 YSYEKL. The CDR3 is 15 amino acids. The V gene lost 0 bases and the J gene lost 2 bases, with 7 bases spanning the gap. The CDR3 loop is CASSQDRATNEKLFF. In DNA, the CDR3 is TGCGCCAGCAGCCAAGACAGAGCGACTAATGAAAAACTGTTTTTT.

CDR3 bases: TGTGCCTGGAGTATTAGCGGAAGCACAGATACGCAGTATTTT. Translation gives CAWSISGSTDTQYF. The genes are TRBV30 and TRBJ2-3, with D possibly matching TRBD2 (6 bases). Germline lookup yields CDR1 GTSNPN and CDR2 SVGIG (reference sequence). This CDR3 has 14 amino acids. V was clipped by 2 bases and J by 0 bases, with 9 bases between them.

This rearrangement joins TRBV27 to TRBJ2-3; D possibly corresponds to TRBD2 (5 bases). Trimming took off 7 bases at V and 0 bases at J, with 14 bases between the two ends. Germline lookup yields CDR1 MNHEY and CDR2 SMNVEV (reference sequence). The CDR3 contains 15 residues. CDR3 DNA sequence: TGTGCCAGCACCCCTAGCTATTCGAGCACAGATACGCAGTATTTT. Protein product: CASTPSYSSTDTQYF.